This T cell receptor beta chain was found in a study of cytomegalovirus exposure and HLA in healthy donors. Some clones are missing from TCRdb's copy, which holds only in-frame ones; the method was immunoSEQ multiplex PCR. The sample lists around 120,000 clones; 70% to 90% were seen once. The CDR3 covers 14 residues. V was shortened by 5 bases and J by 8 bases, with 16 bases between the two germline ends. CDR1 and CDR2 from the germline V gene are ENHRY and SYGVKD. The donors were part of the validation cohort of 100 to 150 subjects. That cohort was separate from the first cohort, which comprised 500 to 700 subjects.

Sequenced sample: PBMCs. The genes are TRBV10-3 and TRBJ2-1; a possible D gene is TRBD2 (6 bases). This TCR was sampled from a woman younger than 35 in good health and CMV-seronegative. CDR3 DNA: TGTGCCATCAGTACGGGGGTTCGGCGCGATGAGCAGTTCTTC. It yields the protein CAISTGVRRDEQFF.